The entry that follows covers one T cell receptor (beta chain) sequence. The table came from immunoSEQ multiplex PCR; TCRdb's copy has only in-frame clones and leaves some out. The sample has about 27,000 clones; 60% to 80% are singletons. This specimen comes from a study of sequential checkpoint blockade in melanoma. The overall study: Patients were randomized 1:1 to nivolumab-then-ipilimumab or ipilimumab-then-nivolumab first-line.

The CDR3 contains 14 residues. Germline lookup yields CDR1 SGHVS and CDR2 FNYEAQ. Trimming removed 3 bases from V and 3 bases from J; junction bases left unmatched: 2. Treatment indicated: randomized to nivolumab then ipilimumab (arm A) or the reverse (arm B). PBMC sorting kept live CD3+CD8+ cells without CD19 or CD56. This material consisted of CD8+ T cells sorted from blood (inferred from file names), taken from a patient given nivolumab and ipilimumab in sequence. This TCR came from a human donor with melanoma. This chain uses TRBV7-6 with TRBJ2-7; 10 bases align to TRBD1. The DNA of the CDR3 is TGTGCCAGCAGCTTTGGGACAGGGGACTACGAGCAGTACTTC. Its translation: CASSFGTGDYEQYF. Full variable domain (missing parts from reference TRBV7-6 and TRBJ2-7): GAGVSQSPRYKVTKRGQDVALRCDPISGHVSLYWYRQALGQGPEFLTYFNYEAQQDKSGLPNDRFSAERPEGSISTLTIQRTEQRDSAMYRCASSFGTGDYEQYFGPGTRLTVT.